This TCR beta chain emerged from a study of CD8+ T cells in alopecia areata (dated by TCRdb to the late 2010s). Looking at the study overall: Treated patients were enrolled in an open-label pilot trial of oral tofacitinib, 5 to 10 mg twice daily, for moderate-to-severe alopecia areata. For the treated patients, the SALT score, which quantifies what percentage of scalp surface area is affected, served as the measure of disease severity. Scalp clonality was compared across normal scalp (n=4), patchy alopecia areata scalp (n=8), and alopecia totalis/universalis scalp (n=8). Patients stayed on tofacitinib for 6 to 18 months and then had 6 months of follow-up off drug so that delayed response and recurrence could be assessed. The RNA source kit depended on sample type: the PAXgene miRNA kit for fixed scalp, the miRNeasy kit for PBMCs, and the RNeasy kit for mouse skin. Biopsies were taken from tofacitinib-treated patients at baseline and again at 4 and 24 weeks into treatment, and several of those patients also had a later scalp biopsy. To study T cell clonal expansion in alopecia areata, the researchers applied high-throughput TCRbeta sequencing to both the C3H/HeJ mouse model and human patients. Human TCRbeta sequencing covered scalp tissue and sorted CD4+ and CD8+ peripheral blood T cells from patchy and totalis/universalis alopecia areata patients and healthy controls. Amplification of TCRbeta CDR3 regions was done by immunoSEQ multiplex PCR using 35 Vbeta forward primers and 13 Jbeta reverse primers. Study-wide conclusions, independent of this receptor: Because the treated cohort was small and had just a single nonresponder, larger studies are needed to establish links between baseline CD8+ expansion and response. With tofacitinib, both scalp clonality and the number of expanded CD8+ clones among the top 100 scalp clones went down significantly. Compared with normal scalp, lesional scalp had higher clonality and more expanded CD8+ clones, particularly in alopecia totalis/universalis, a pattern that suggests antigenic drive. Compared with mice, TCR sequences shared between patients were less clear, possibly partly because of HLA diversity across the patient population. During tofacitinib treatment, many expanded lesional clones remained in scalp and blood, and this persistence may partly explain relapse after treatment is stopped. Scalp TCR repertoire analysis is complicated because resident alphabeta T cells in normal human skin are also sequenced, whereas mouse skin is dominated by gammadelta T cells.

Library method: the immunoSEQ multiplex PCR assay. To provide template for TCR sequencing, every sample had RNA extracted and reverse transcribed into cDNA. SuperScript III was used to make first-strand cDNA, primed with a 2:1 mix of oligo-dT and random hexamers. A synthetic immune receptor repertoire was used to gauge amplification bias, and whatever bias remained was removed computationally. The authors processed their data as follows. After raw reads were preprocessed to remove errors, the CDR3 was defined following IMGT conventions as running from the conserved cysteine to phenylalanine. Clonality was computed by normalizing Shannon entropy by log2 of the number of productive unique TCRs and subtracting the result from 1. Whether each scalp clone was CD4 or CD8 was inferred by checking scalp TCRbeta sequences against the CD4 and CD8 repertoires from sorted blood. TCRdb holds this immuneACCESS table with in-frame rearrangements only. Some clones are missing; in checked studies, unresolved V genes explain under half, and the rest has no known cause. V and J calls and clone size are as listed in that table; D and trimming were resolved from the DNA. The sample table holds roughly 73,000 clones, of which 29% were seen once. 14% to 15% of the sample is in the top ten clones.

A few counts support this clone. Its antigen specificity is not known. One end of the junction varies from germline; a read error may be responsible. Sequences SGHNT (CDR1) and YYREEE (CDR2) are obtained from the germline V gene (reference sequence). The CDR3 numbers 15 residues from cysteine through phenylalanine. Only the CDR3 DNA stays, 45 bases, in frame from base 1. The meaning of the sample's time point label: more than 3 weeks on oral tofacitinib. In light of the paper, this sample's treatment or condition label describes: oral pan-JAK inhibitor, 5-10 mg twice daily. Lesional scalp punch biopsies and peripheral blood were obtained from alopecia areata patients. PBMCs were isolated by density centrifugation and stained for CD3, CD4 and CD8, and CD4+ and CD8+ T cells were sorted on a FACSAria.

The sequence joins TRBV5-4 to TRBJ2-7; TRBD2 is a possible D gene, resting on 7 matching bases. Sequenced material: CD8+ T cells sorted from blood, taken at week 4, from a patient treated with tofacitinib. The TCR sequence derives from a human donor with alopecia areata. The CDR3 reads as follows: CASSQEGGGGNEQYF. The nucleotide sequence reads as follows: TGCGCCAGCAGCCAAGAAGGAGGGGGGGGAAACGAGCAGTACTTC.